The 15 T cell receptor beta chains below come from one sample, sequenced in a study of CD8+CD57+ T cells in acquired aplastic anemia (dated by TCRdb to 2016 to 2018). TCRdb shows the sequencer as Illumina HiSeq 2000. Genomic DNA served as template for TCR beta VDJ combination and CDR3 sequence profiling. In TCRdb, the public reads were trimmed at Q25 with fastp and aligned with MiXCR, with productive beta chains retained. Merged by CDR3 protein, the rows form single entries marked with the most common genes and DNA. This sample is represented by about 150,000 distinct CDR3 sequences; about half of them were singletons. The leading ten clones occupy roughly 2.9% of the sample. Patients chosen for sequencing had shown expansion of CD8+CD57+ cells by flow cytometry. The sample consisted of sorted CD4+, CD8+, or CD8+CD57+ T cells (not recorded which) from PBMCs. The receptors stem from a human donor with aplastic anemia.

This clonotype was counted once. This chain's CDR3 is CASSILNSPLHF. CDR3 sequence (DNA): TGTGCCAGCAGCATTCTGAATTCACCCCTCCACTTT. This chain uses TRBV7-8 with TRBJ1-6; D unclear. With 5 bases removed from V and 7 bases from J, the gap between germline ends came to 6 bases. The germline CDR1 and CDR2 sequences are SGHVS and FQNEAQ. This CDR3 contains 12 residues.

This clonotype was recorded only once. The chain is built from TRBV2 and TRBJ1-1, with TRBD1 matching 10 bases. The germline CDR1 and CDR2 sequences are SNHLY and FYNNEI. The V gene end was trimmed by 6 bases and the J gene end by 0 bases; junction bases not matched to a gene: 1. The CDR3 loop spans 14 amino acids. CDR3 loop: CASRGQGLNTEAFF. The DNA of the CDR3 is TGTGCCAGCAGGGGACAGGGGCTGAACACTGAAGCTTTCTTT.

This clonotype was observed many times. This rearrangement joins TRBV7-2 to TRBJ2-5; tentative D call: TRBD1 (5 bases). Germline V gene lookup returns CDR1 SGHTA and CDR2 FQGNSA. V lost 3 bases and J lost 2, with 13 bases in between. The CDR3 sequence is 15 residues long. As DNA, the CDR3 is TGTGCCAGCAGCTTGGGGCCTAGGGATCAAGAGACCCAGTACTTC. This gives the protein CASSLGPRDQETQYF.

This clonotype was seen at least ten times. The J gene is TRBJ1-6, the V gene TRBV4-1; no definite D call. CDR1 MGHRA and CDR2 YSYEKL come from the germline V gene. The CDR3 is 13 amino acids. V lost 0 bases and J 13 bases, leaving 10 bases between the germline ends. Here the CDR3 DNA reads TGCGCCAGCAGCCAAGACCTGGGCCAGCCCCTCCACTTT. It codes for CASSQDLGQPLHF.

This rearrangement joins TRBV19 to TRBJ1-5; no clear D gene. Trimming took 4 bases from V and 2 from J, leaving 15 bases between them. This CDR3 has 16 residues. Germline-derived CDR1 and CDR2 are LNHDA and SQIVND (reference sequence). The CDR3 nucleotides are TGTGCCAGTAGTAAAGGGTGGGTGGTAGGCAATCAGCCCCAGCATTTT. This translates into CASSKGWVVGNQPQHF. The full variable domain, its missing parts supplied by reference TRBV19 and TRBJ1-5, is DGGITQSPKYLFRKEGQNVTLSCEQNLNHDAMYWYRQDPGQGLRLIYYSQIVNDFQKGDIAEGYSVSREKKESFPLTVTSAQKNPTAFYLCASSKGWVVGNQPQHFGDGTRLSIL.

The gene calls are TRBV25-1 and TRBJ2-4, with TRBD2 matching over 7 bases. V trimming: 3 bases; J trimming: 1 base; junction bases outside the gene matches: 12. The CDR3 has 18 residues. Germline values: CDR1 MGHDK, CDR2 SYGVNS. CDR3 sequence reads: CASSDRVAGQGAKNIQYF. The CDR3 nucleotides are TGTGCCAGCAGTGACCGGGTAGCGGGCCAAGGTGCCAAAAACATTCAGTACTTC.

The DNA for the CDR3 is TGTGCCAGCAGTTTGGACAGGGCAATCAGGCCCCAGCATTTT. Its translation is CASSLDRAIRPQHF. The J gene is TRBJ1-5, the V gene TRBV6-5; TRBD1 aligns across 8 bases. The ends lost 4 bases at V and 9 bases at J; junction bases unmatched: 8. CDR1 and CDR2 from the germline V gene are MNHEY and SVGAGI. The CDR3 is 14 amino acids.

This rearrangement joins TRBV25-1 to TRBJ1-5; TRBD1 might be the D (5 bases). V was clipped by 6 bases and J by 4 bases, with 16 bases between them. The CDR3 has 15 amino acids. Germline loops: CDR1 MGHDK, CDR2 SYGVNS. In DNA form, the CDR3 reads TGTGCCAGCAGCGCAAGTGGGGGGGAGAATCAGCCCCAGCATTTT. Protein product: CASSASGGENQPQHF.

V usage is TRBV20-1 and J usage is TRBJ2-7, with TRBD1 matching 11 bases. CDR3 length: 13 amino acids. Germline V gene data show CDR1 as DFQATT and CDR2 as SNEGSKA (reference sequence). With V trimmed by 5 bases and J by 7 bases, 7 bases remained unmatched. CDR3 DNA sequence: TGCAGTGCTCTCGGACAGGGGGCTGGGGAGCAGTACTTC. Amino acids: CSALGQGAGEQYF.

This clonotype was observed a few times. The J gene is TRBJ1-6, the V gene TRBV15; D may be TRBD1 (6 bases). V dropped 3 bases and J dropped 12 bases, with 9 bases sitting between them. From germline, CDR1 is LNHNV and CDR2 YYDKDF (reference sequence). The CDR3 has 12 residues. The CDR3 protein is CATSSQGGPLHF. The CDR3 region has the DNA TGTGCCACCAGCAGTCAAGGGGGACCCCTCCACTTT.

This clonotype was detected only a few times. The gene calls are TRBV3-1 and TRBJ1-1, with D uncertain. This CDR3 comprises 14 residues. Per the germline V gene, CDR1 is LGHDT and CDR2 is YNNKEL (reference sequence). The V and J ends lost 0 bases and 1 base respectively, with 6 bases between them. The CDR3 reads CASSQDPGNTEAFF. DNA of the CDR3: TGTGCCAGCAGCCAAGATCCCGGGAACACTGAAGCTTTCTTT. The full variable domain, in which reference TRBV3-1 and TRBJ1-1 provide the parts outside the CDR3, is DTAVSQTPKYLVTQMGNDKSIKCEQNLGHDTMYWYKQDSKKFLKIMFSYNNKELIINETVPNRFSPKSPDKAHLNLHINSLELGDSAVYFCASSQDPGNTEAFFGQGTRLTVV.

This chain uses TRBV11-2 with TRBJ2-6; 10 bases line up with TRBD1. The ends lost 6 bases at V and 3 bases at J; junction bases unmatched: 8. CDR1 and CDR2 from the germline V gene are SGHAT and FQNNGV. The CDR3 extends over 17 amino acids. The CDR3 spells CASSLTGGLDGANVLTF. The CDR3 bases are TGTGCCAGCAGTTTGACAGGGGGCTTGGATGGGGCCAACGTCCTGACTTTC.

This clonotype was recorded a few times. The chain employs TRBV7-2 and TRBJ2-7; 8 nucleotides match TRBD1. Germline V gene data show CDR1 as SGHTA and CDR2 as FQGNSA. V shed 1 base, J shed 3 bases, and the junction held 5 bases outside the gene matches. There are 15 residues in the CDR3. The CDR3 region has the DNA TGTGCCAGCAGCTTAGGAACAGGGGGAGGCTACGAGCAGTACTTC. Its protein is CASSLGTGGGYEQYF.

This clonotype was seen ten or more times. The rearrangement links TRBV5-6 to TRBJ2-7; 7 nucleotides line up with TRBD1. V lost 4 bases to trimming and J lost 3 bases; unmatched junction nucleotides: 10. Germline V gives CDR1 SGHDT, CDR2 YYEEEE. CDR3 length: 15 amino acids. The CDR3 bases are TGTGCCAGCAGCCAAGGACAGGTCAGTGTCTACGAGCAGTACGTC. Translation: CASSQGQVSVYEQYV.

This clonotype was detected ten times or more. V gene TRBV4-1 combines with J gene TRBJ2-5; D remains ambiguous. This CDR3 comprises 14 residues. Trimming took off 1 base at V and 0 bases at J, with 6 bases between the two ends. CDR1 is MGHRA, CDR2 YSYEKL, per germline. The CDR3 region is CASSQVEYQETQYF. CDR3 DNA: TGCGCCAGCAGCCAAGTGGAGTACCAAGAGACCCAGTACTTC.